These 21 T cell receptor beta chains came from one sample sequenced in a study of identical twins. In TCRdb, the 5' RACE reads were re-called with MiXCR into one record per CDR3 protein. Of hundreds of thousands of distinct CDR3 sequences in the sample, under 10% were seen once. Another study also made use of these data, one on yellow fever vaccine responses in identical twins.

Source material: memory (CD45RO+) T cells sorted from blood. The receptors were sampled from a woman in her late teens or twenties in good health.

This clonotype was recorded at least ten times. V usage is TRBV24-1 and J usage is TRBJ1-2, with 8 bases aligning to TRBD1. Germline V gene lookup returns CDR1 KGHDR and CDR2 SFDVKD. This CDR3 comprises 16 residues. V trimming: 5 bases; J trimming: 5 bases; junction bases outside the gene matches: 12. CDR3 in amino acids: CATSGWTGPLKYGYTF. The CDR3 DNA follows: TGTGCCACCAGTGGTTGGACAGGGCCTTTAAAGTATGGCTACACCTTC.

This clonotype was observed many times. V gene TRBV15 combines with J gene TRBJ2-1; D is possibly TRBD2 (6 bases). V lost 5 bases to trimming and J lost 8 bases, with 13 bases between them. Germline assignment: CDR1 LNHNV and CDR2 YYDKDF (reference sequence). This CDR3 comprises 13 residues. The CDR3 nucleotides are TGTGCCACCAGCGGCGGGGCGGTTCATGAGCAGTTCTTC. It translates to CATSGGAVHEQFF.

This clonotype was counted many times. J is TRBJ2-3 and V is TRBV20-1; tentative D call: TRBD1 (6 bases). CDR3 length: 16 amino acids. Germline V gene data show CDR1 as DFQATT and CDR2 as SNEGSKA (reference sequence). V shed 4 bases and J shed 3 bases, with 20 bases lying between them. The CDR3 reads CSATMAQGPETDTQYF. DNA of the CDR3: TGCAGTGCTACAATGGCGCAGGGGCCTGAGACAGATACGCAGTATTTT.

This clonotype was seen only a few times. DNA for the CDR3: TGTGCCACCAGCAGAGACAAACCGGGACAGGTCCACTACGAGCAGTACTTC. Protein sequence: CATSRDKPGQVHYEQYF. The V call is TRBV15, the J call TRBJ2-7; 8 bases map to TRBD1. With 0 bases clipped from V and 3 bases from J, the junction kept 10 bases outside the gene matches. Per the germline V gene, CDR1 is LNHNV and CDR2 is YYDKDF (reference sequence). This CDR3 spans 17 amino acids.

This clonotype was detected only a few times. This chain links TRBV18 with TRBJ2-4; TRBD2 aligns across 7 bases. V lost 6 bases, J lost 1 base, and 9 bases stayed unmatched. CDR1 is KGHSH, CDR2 LQKENI, per germline. The CDR3 is 16 amino acids. The CDR3 loop reads CASSSGVGGAKNIQYF. CDR3 nucleotide sequence: TGTGCCAGCTCCAGCGGGGTCGGCGGGGCCAAAAACATTCAGTACTTC.

This clonotype was recorded at least ten times. This chain's CDR3 is CASSYEAASGNEQFF. CDR3 bases: TGTGCCAGCAGTTACGAGGCGGCTAGCGGCAATGAGCAGTTCTTC. This chain connects TRBV6-2 or TRBV6-3 to TRBJ2-1; 7 bases are shared with TRBD2. CDR3 size: 15 residues. Germline CDR1 and CDR2: MNHEY and SVGEGT. V gave up 2 bases and J gave up 6 bases; unmatched junction bases: 7.

This clonotype has at least ten counts. The genes are TRBV20-1 and TRBJ2-6, with D possibly being TRBD1 (6 bases). There are 16 residues in the CDR3. CDR1 is DFQATT and CDR2 is SNEGSKA in the germline V gene (reference sequence). Trimming removed 3 bases at V and 1 base at J, with 13 bases between. This chain's CDR3 is CSARSQQGSGANVLTF. CDR3 nucleotides: TGCAGTGCTAGGTCGCAACAGGGATCTGGGGCCAACGTCCTGACTTTC.

This clonotype has a handful of counts. V gene TRBV3-1 combines with J gene TRBJ1-3; D is undetermined. This CDR3 region has 16 residues. In germline, CDR1 is LGHDT, CDR2 YNNKEL (reference sequence). V lost 0 bases and J 0 bases, leaving 9 bases between the germline ends. The CDR3 sequence: CASSQERKASGNTIYF. CDR3 in DNA: TGTGCCAGCAGCCAAGAACGAAAAGCCTCTGGAAACACCATATATTTT.

This clonotype appeared a few times. V is TRBV20-1 and J is TRBJ2-2; TRBD2 aligns across 8 bases. The CDR3 length is 12 residues. Germline CDR1 and CDR2: DFQATT and SNEGSKA (reference sequence). Trimming took 5 bases from V and 7 from J; bases not matched to a gene: 3. The CDR3 here is CSARTSIGELFF. CDR3 DNA: TGCAGTGCTCGGACTAGCATCGGGGAGCTGTTTTTT.

This clonotype came up a few times. The gene calls are TRBV7-9 and TRBJ2-3; 7 bases line up with TRBD1. V was clipped by 3 bases and J by 2 bases; unmatched bases: 11. There are 17 residues in the CDR3. CDR1 and CDR2 (germline): SEHNR, FQNEAQ (reference sequence). The CDR3 loop reads CASSFGRAGGYTDTQYF. CDR3 nucleotide sequence: TGTGCCAGCAGCTTCGGGCGGGCAGGGGGTTACACAGATACGCAGTATTTT.

This chain connects TRBV7-9 to TRBJ2-5, with 10 bases aligning to TRBD2. V shed 5 bases and J 5 bases; nucleotides not matched to a gene: 14. Germline CDR1 reads SEHNR; CDR2 reads FQNEAQ (reference sequence). The CDR3 sequence is 17 residues long. In nucleotides, the CDR3 is TGTGCCAGCAGCCTGGGAATAGAGCGGGGGGGCCGGGAGACCCAGTACTTC. Amino acid sequence: CASSLGIERGGRETQYF.

This clonotype came up a few times. V and J are TRBV2 and TRBJ2-6, with TRBD1 identical over 10 bases. The junction had 9 bases not matched to a gene; V was cut back by 5 bases and J by 2 bases. CDR1 and CDR2 (germline): SNHLY, FYNNEI. The CDR3 length is 18 residues. CDR3 loop: CASSPFRDRGTGANVLTF. CDR3 nucleotide sequence: TGTGCCAGCAGTCCTTTCCGGGACAGGGGTACTGGGGCCAACGTCCTGACTTTC.

This clonotype is labeled as large. V usage is TRBV6-2 or TRBV6-3 and J usage is TRBJ2-5; a weak D match, TRBD1 (7 bases). Germline CDR1 and CDR2: MNHEY and SVGEGT. V gave up 2 bases and J gave up 5 bases, with 15 bases separating them. The CDR3 sequence is 15 residues long. CDR3 nucleotides: TGTGCCAGCAGTTACCGCGGGACAGCTTGGGAGACCCAGTACTTC. Residues: CASSYRGTAWETQYF.

This clonotype was counted at least ten times. The gene calls are TRBV5-1 and TRBJ2-3; no definite D call. The germline V and J ends were trimmed by 0 bases and 0 bases, with 11 bases remaining between them. The CDR3 has 16 residues. CDR1 and CDR2 from the germline V gene are SGHRS and YFSETQ. CDR3 nucleotide sequence: TGCGCCAGCAGCTTGGAGGTGGGCCTTAGCACAGATACGCAGTATTTT. Encoded protein: CASSLEVGLSTDTQYF. Variable domain in full (rest from reference TRBV5-1 and TRBJ2-3): KAGVTQTPRYLIKTRGQQVTLSCSPISGHRSVSWYQQTPGQGLQFLFEYFSETQRNKGNFPGRFSGRQFSNSRSEMNVSTLELGDSALYLCASSLEVGLSTDTQYFGPGTRLTVL.

The V call is TRBV5-5, the J call TRBJ2-7; 7 bases fit TRBD2. The V gene end was trimmed by 3 bases and the J gene end by 6 bases; junction bases not matched to a gene: 12. CDR1 SGHKS and CDR2 YYEKEE come from the germline V gene (reference sequence). The CDR3 contains 15 residues. This CDR3 reads CASSSVSRGSVEQYF. CDR3 nucleotide sequence: TGTGCCAGCAGCTCTGTCTCGCGGGGGTCGGTCGAGCAGTACTTC.

This clonotype was observed a few times. The rearrangement uses TRBV15 and TRBJ2-7; D is undetermined. Germline CDR1 and CDR2: LNHNV and YYDKDF (reference sequence). This CDR3 region has 15 residues. V lost 3 bases, J lost 2 bases, and 14 bases lay in between. Here the CDR3 reads CATSRARTSAYEQYF. CDR3 nucleotides: TGTGCCACCAGCAGGGCTCGAACGTCCGCCTACGAGCAGTACTTC.

This clonotype was recorded many times. The chain carries TRBV9 and TRBJ1-2, with a weak D call TRBD1 (5 bases). Germline-derived CDR1 and CDR2 are SGDLS and YYNGEE. The CDR3 contains 14 residues. The ends were cut back, 0 bases at V and 7 bases at J, with 13 bases in the middle. For the CDR3, the DNA is TGTGCCAGCAGCGTAGATGGACATTACGGTGGCTACACCTTC. Protein product: CASSVDGHYGGYTF.

The chain employs TRBV10-1 and TRBJ2-1; D unresolved. Trimming removed 0 bases from V and 9 bases from J, with 9 bases in between. Germline V gene sequence: CDR1 WNHNN, CDR2 SYGVQD (reference sequence). The CDR3 runs to 13 residues. The CDR3 protein is CASSESNLAEQFF. In nucleotides, the CDR3 is TGCGCCAGCAGTGAGTCGAACCTCGCTGAGCAGTTCTTC.

There are many counts of this clonotype. The chain is built from TRBV12-3 or TRBV12-4 and TRBJ2-1; TRBD2 agrees at 14 bases. The J segment lost 1 base and the V segment lost 6 bases, leaving 5 bases of the junction unmatched. This CDR3 spans 17 amino acids. CDR3 nucleotide sequence: TGTGCCAGCAGGTACGGGACTAGCGGGAGTTCCTACAATGAGCAGTTCTTC. Translation: CASRYGTSGSSYNEQFF.

This clonotype was observed a handful of times. The chain recombines TRBV20-1 with TRBJ2-7; D is perhaps TRBD1 (6 bases). This CDR3 is built from 10 residues. Germline CDR1 is DFQATT and CDR2 is SNEGSKA (reference sequence). Trimming cost V 6 bases and J 10 bases, with 13 bases left between them. CDR3 sequence: CSADRSGQYF. CDR3 coding DNA: TGCAGTGCGGACAGATCAGGCCAGTACTTC.

This clonotype was recorded at least ten times. This chain uses TRBV5-4 with TRBJ2-1, with 14 nucleotides matching TRBD2. The CDR3 has 19 amino acids. Germline V gene data show CDR1 as SGHNT and CDR2 as YYREEE (reference sequence). With V trimmed by 1 base and J by 0 bases, 6 bases remained unmatched. The CDR3 spells CASSLRGLAGGSSYNEQFF. The CDR3 coding sequence is TGTGCCAGCAGCTTGCGAGGACTAGCGGGAGGAAGCTCCTACAATGAGCAGTTCTTC.